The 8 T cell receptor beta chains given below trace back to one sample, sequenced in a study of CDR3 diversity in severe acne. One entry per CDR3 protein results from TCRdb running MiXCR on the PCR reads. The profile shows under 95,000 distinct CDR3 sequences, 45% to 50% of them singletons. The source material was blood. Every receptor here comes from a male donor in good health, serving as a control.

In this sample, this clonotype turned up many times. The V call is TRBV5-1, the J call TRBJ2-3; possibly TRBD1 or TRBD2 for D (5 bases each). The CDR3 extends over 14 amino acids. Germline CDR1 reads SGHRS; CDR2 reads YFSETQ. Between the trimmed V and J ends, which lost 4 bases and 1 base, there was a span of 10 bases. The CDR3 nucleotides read TGCGCCAGCAGCACGGGACGACGCACAGATACGCAGTATTTT. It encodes CASSTGRRTDTQYF.

The CDR3 DNA sequence: TGTGCCAGTAGTAAGAGTTCTAACTATGGCTACACCTTC. Translated, it gives CASSKSSNYGYTF. The J gene is TRBJ1-2, the V gene TRBV19, with unresolved D. Trimming cost V 4 bases and J 0 bases, with 6 bases left between them. Germline CDR1 LNHDA, CDR2 SQIVND (reference sequence). The CDR3 covers 13 residues. Drawing the rest from reference TRBV19 and TRBJ1-2, the complete variable domain is DGGITQSPKYLFRKEGQNVTLSCEQNLNHDAMYWYRQDPGQGLRLIYYSQIVNDFQKGDIAEGYSVSREKKESFPLTVTSAQKNPTAFYLCASSKSSNYGYTFGSGTRLTVV.

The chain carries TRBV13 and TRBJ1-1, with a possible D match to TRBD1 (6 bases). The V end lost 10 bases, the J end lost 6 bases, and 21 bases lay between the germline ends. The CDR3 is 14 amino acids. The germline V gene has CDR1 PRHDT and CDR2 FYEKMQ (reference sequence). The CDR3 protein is CATRTLRTAAEAFF. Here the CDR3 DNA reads TGTGCCACCCGCACCCTTCGGACAGCGGCTGAAGCTTTCTTT. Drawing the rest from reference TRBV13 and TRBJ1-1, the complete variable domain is AAGVIQSPRHLIKEKRETATLKCYPIPRHDTVYWYQQGPGQDPQFLISFYEKMQSDKGSIPDRFSAQQFSDYHSELNMSSLELGDSALYFCATRTLRTAAEAFFGQGTRLTVV.

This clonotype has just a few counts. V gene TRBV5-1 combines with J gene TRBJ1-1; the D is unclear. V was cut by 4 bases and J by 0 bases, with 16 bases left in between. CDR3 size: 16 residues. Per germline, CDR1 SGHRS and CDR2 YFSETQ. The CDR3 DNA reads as TGCGCCAGCAGCCCCCCGCCGGGAAGAGTGAACACTGAAGCTTTCTTT. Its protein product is CASSPPPGRVNTEAFF.

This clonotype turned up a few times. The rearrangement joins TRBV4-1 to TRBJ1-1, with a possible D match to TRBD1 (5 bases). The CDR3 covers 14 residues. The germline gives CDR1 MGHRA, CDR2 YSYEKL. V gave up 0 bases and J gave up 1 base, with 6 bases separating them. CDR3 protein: CASSQEGGNTEAFF. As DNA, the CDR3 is TGCGCCAGCAGCCAAGAGGGGGGGAACACTGAAGCTTTCTTT.

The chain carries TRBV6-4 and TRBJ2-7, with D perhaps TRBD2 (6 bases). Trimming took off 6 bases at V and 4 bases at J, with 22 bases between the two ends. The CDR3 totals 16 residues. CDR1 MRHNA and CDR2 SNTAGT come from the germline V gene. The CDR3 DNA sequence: TGTGCCAGCAGGACGAACCCCGGGAGTTCCACTTACGAGCAGTACTTC. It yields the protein CASRTNPGSSTYEQYF.

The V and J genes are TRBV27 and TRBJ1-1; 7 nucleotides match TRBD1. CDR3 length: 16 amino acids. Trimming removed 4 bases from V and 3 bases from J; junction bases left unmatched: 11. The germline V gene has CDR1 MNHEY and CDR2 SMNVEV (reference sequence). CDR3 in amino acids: CASSSGQSLMDTEAFF. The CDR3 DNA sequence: TGTGCCAGCAGTTCGGGACAGAGCCTCATGGACACTGAAGCTTTCTTT.

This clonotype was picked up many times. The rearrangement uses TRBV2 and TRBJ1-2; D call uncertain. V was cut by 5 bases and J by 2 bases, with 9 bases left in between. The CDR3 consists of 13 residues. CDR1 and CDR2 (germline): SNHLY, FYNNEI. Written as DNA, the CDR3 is TGTGCCAGCAGTTCCCAGGCAAACTATGGCTACACCTTC. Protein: CASSSQANYGYTF. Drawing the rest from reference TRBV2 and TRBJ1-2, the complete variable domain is EPEVTQTPSHQVTQMGQEVILRCVPISNHLYFYWYRQILGQKVEFLVSFYNNEISEKSEIFDDQFSVERPDGSNFTLKIRSTKLEDSAMYFCASSSQANYGYTFGSGTRLTVV.